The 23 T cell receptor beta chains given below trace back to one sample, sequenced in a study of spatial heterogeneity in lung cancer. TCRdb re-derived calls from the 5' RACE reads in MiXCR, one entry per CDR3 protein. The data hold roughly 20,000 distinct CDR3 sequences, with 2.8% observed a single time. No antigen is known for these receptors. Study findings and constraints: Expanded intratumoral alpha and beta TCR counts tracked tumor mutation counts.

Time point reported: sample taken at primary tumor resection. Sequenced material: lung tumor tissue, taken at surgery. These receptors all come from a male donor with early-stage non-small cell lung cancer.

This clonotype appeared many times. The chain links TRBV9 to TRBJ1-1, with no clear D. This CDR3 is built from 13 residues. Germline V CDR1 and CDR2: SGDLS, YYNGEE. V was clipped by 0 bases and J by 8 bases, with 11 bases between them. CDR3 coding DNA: TGTGCCAGCAGCGTAGCTTTCATGGGCGAAGCTTTCTTT. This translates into CASSVAFMGEAFF.

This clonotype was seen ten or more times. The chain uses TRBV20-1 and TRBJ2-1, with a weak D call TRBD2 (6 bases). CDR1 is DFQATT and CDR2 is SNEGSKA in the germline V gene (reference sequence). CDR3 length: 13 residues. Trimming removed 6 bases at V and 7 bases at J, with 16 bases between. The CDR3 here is CSATRSGSNEQFF. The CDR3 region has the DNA TGCAGTGCAACGAGGTCCGGGAGTAATGAGCAGTTCTTC.

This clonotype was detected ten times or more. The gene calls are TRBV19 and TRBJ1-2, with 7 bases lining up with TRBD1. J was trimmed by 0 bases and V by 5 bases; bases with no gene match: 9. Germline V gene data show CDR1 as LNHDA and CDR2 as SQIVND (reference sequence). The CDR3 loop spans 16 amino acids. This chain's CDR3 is CASSAQPQGANYGYTF. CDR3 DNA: TGTGCCAGTAGTGCACAACCTCAGGGGGCTAACTATGGCTACACCTTC.

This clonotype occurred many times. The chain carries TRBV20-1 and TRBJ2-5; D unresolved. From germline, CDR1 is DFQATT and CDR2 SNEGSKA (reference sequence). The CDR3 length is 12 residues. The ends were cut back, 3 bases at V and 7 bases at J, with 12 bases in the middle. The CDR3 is CSASSRFGTQYF. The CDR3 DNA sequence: TGCAGTGCTAGTAGTAGGTTCGGGACCCAGTACTTC.

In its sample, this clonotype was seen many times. DNA of the CDR3: TGTGCCAGCATGACAGGGGGCGAGCCAGATACGCAGTATTTT. Translation gives CASMTGGEPDTQYF. This chain joins TRBV6-1 and TRBJ2-3; TRBD1 matches at 10 bases. The CDR3 covers 14 residues. Trimming at V came to 7 bases and at J to 4 bases, leaving 5 bases not matched to a gene. Germline assignment: CDR1 MNHNS and CDR2 SASEGT.

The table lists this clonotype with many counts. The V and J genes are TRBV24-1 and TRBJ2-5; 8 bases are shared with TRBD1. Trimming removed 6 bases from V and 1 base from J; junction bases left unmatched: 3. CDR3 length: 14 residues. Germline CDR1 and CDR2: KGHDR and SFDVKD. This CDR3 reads CATSSRGPQETQYF. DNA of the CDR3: TGTGCCACCAGTTCCAGGGGGCCCCAAGAGACCCAGTACTTC.

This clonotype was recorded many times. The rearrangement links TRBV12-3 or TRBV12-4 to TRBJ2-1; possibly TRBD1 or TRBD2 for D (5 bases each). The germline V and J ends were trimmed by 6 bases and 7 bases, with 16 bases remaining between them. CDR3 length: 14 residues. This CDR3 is CASSRGEYGNEQFF. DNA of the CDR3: TGTGCCAGCAGCCGGGGCGAATACGGGAATGAGCAGTTCTTC.

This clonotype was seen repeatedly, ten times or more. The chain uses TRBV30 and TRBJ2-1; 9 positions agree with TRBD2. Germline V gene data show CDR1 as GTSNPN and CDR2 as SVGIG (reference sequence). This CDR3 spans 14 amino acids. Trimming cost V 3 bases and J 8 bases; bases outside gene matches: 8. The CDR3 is CAWRSSREGHEQFF. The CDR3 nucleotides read TGTGCCTGGAGGTCCTCGCGGGAGGGTCATGAGCAGTTCTTC.

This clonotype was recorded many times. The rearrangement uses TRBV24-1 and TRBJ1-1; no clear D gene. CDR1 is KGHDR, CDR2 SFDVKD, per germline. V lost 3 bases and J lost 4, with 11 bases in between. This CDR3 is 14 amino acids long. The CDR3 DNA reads TGTGCCACCAGTGATCCCAAAACGAGCACTGAAGCTTTCTTT. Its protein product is CATSDPKTSTEAFF.

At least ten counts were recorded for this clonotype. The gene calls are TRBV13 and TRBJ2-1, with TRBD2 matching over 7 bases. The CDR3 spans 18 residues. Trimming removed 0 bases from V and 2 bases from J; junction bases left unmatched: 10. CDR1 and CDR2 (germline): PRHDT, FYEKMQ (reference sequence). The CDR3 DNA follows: TGTGCCAGCAGCTTAGGCACAAGGGACTACCCAACCTACAATGAGCAGTTCTTC. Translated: CASSLGTRDYPTYNEQFF.

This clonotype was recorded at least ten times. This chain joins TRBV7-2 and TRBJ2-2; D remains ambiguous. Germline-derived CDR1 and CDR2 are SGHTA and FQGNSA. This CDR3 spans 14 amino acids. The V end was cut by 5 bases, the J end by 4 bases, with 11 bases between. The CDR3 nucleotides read TGTGCCAGCAGCCCCTATCTAGTCACCGGGGAGCTGTTTTTT. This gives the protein CASSPYLVTGELFF. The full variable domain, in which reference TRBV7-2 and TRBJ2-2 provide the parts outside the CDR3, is GAGVSQSPSNKVTEKGKDVELRCDPISGHTALYWYRQSLGQGLEFLIYFQGNSAPDKSGLPSDRFSAERTGGSVSTLTIQRTQQEDSAVYLCASSPYLVTGELFFGEGSRLTVL.

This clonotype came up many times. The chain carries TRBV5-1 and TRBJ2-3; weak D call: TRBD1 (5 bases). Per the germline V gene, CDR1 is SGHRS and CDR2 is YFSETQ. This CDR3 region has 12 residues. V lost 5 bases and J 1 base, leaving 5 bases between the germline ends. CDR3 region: CASRQGTDTQYF. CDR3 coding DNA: TGCGCCAGCAGACAGGGCACAGATACGCAGTATTTT. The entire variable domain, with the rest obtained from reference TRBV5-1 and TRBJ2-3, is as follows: KAGVTQTPRYLIKTRGQQVTLSCSPISGHRSVSWYQQTPGQGLQFLFEYFSETQRNKGNFPGRFSGRQFSNSRSEMNVSTLELGDSALYLCASRQGTDTQYFGPGTRLTVL.

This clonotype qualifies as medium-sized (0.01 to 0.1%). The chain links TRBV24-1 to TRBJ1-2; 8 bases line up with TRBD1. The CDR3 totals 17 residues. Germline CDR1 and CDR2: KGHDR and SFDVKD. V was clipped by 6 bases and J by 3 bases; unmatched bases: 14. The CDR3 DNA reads TGTGCCACCAGTCCCTCTCAATCGTTACAGGGGGACTATGGCTACACCTTC. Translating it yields CATSPSQSLQGDYGYTF.

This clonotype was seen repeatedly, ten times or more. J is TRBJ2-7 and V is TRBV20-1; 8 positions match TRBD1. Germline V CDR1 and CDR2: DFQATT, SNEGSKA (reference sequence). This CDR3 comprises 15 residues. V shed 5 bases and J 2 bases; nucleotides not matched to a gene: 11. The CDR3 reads CSALEPGQATYEQYF. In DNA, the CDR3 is TGCAGTGCTCTGGAACCGGGACAGGCGACCTACGAGCAGTACTTC.

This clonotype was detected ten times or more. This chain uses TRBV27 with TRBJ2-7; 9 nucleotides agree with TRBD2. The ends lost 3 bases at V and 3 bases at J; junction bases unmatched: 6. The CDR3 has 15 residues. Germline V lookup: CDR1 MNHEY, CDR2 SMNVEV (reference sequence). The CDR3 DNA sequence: TGTGCCAGCAGTTTCCGGCGGGAGGGATACTACGAGCAGTACTTC. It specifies CASSFRREGYYEQYF.

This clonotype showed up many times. As DNA, the CDR3 is TGTGCCAGCAGCCAAGGGAGACTAGCAAATGAGCAGTTCTTC. Amino acid sequence: CASSQGRLANEQFF. V gene TRBV3-1 combines with J gene TRBJ2-1; 7 bases align to TRBD2. J gave up 7 bases and V 1 base, and 4 bases lay outside the gene matches. The CDR3 is made up of 14 amino acids. From germline, CDR1 is LGHDT and CDR2 YNNKEL (reference sequence).

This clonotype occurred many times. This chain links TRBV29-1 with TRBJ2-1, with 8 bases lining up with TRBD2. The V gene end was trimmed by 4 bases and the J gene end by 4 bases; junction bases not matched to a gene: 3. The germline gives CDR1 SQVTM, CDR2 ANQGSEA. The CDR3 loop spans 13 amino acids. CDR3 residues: CSVVLADYNEQFF. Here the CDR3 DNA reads TGCAGCGTTGTACTAGCGGATTACAATGAGCAGTTCTTC.

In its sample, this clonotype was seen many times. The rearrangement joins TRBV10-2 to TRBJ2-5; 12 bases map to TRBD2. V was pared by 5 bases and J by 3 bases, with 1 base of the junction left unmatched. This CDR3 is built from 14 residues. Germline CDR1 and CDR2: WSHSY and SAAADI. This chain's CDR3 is CASSTSGRKETQYF. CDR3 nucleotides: TGCGCCAGCAGTACTAGCGGGAGGAAAGAGACCCAGTACTTC.

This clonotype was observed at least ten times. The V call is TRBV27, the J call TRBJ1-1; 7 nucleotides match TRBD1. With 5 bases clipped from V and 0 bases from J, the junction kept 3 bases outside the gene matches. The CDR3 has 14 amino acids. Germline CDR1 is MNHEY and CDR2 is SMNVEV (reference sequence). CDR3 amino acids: CASSTDRLNTEAFF. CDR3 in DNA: TGTGCCAGCAGTACGGACAGGCTGAACACTGAAGCTTTCTTT.

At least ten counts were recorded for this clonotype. The CDR3 here is CAITKSTRPYNEQFF. Here the CDR3 DNA reads TGTGCCATCACTAAGTCGACTAGGCCCTACAATGAGCAGTTCTTC. The J gene is TRBJ2-1, the V gene TRBV10-3; a weak D match, TRBD2 (6 bases). Germline V gives CDR1 ENHRY, CDR2 SYGVKD. The V end lost 7 bases, the J end lost 2 bases, and 15 bases lay between the germline ends. The CDR3 length is 15 residues.

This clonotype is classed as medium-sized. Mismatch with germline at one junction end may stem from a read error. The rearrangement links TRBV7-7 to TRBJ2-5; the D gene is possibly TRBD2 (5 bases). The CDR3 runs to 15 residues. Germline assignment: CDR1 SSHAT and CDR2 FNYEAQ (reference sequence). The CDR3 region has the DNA TGTGCTAGCAGCGGCCCCCGAGGCAGTCAAGAGACCCAGTACTTC. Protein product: CASSGPRGSQETQYF.

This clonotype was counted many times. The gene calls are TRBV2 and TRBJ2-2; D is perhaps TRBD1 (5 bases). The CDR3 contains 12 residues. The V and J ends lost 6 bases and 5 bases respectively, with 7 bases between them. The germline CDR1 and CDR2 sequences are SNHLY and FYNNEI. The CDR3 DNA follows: TGTGCCAGCAGGGGGCTTACCGGGGAGCTGTTTTTT. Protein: CASRGLTGELFF.

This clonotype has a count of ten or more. CDR3 sequence: CASSLDWDEQFF. The CDR3 coding sequence is TGTGCCAGCAGCTTAGATTGGGATGAGCAGTTCTTC. The genes are TRBV11-3 and TRBJ2-1; D is uncertain. CDR3 length: 12 residues. Germline CDR1 is SGHNT and CDR2 is YENEEA. Trimming took 0 bases from V and 8 from J, leaving 5 bases between them.